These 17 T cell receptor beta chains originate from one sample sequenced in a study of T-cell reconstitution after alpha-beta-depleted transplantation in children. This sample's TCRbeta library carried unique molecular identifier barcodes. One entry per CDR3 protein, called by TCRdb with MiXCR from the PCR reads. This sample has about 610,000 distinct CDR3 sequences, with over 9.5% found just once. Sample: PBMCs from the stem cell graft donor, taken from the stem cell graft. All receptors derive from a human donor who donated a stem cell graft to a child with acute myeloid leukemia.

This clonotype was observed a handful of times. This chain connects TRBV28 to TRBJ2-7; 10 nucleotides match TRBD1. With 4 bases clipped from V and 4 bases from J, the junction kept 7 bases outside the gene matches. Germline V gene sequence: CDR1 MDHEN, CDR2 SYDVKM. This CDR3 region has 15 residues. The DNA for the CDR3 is TGTGCCAGCAGTTCCGCGACAGGGGGCTGGTACGAGCAGTACTTC. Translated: CASSSATGGWYEQYF.

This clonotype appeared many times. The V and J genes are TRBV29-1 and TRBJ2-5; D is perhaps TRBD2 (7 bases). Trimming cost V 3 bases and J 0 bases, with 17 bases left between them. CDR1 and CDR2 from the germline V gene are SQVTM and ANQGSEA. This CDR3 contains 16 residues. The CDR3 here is CSVEGEGGAYQETQYF. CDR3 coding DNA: TGCAGCGTTGAGGGGGAAGGGGGGGCGTACCAAGAGACCCAGTACTTC.

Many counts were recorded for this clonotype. Here the CDR3 reads CASTIRRSGVRPVSTDTQYF. CDR3 sequence (DNA): TGTGCCAGCACTATTCGGCGATCGGGAGTCCGTCCCGTTAGCACAGATACGCAGTATTTT. The chain uses TRBV12-3 or TRBV12-4 and TRBJ2-3, with D perhaps matching TRBD2 (6 bases). The CDR3 runs 20 residues. Trimming took off 7 bases at V and 0 bases at J, with 29 bases between the two ends.

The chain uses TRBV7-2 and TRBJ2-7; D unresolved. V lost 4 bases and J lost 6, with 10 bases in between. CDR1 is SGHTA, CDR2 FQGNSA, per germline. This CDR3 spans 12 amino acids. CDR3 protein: CASSSTATEQYF. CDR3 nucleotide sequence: TGTGCCAGCAGCTCAACAGCGACCGAGCAGTACTTC.

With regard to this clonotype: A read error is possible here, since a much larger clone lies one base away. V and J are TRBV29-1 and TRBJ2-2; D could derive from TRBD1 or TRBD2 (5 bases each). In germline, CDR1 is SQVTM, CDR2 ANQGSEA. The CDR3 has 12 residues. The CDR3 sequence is CSVPGYTGELCF. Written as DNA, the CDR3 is TGCAGCGTTCCAGGGTATACCGGGGAGCTGTGTTTT.

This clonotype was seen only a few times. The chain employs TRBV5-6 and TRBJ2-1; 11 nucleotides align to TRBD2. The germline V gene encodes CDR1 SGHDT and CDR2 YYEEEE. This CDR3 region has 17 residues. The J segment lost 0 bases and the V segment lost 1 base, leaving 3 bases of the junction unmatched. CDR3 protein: CASSLPSGRLSYNEQFF. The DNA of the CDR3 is TGTGCCAGCAGCTTGCCTAGCGGGAGGCTCTCCTACAATGAGCAGTTCTTC.

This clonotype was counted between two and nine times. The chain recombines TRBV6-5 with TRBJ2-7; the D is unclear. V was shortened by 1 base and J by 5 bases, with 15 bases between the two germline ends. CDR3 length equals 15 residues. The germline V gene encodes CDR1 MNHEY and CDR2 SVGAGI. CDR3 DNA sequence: TGTGCCAGCAGTTACTTAGGGTCCGACCGTCACGAGCAGTACTTC. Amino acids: CASSYLGSDRHEQYF.

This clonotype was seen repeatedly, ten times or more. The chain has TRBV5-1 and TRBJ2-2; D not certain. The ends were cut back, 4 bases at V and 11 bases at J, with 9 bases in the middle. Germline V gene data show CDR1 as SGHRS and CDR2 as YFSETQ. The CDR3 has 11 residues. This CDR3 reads CASSMEIELFF. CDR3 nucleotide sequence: TGCGCCAGCAGCATGGAGATAGAGCTGTTTTTT.

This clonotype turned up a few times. The CDR3 region is CASSVGGTGFYGYTF. CDR3 sequence (DNA): TGTGCCAGCAGCGTAGGGGGGACAGGGTTTTATGGCTACACCTTC. The chain links TRBV9 to TRBJ1-2; 9 positions match TRBD1. V gave up 0 bases and J gave up 5 bases; unmatched junction bases: 5. Germline V gene lookup returns CDR1 SGDLS and CDR2 YYNGEE. The CDR3 has 15 residues.

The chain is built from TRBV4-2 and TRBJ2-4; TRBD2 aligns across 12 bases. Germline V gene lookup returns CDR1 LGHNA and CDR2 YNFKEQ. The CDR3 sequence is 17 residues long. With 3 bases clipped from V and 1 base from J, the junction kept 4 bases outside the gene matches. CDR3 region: CASSQPTSGRAKNIQYF. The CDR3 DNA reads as TGTGCCAGCAGCCAGCCAACTAGCGGGAGGGCCAAAAACATTCAGTACTTC.

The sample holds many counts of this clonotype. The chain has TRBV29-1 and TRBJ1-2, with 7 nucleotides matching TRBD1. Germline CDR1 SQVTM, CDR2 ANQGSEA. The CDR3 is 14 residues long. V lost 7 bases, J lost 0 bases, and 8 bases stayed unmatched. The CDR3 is CSALPGTANYGYTF. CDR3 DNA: TGCAGCGCTCTCCCTGGGACAGCTAACTATGGCTACACCTTC. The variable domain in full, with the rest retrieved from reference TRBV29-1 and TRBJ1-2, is SAVISQKPSRDICQRGTSLTIQCQVDSQVTMMFWYRQQPGQSLTLIATANQGSEATYESGFVIDKFPISRPNLTFSTLTVSNMSPEDSSIYLCSALPGTANYGYTFGSGTRLTVV.

The CDR3 loop is CATSKPGETYEQYF. CDR3 bases: TGTGCCACCAGTAAGCCGGGGGAGACCTACGAGCAGTACTTC. The chain joins TRBV24-1 to TRBJ2-7, with D possibly TRBD2 on 6 matching bases. Per germline, CDR1 KGHDR and CDR2 SFDVKD. V gave up 6 bases and J gave up 2 bases, with 13 bases separating them. The CDR3 runs to 14 residues.

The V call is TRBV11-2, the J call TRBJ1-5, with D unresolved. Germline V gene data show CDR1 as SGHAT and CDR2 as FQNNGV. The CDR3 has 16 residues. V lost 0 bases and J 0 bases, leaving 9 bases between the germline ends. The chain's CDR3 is CASSLDYTYSNQPQHF. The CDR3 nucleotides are TGTGCCAGCAGCTTAGACTACACGTATAGCAATCAGCCCCAGCATTTT. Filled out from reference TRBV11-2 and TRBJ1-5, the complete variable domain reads EAGVAQSPRYKIIEKRQSVAFWCNPISGHATLYWYQQILGQGPKLLIQFQNNGVVDDSQLPKDRFSAERLKGVDSTLKIQPAKLEDSAVYLCASSLDYTYSNQPQHFGDGTRLSIL.

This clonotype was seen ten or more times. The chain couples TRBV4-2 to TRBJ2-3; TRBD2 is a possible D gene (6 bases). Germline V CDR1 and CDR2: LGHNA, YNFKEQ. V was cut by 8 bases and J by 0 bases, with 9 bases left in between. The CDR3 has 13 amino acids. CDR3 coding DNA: TGTGCCAGCGGCGGGACGAGCACAGATACGCAGTATTTT. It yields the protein CASGGTSTDTQYF.

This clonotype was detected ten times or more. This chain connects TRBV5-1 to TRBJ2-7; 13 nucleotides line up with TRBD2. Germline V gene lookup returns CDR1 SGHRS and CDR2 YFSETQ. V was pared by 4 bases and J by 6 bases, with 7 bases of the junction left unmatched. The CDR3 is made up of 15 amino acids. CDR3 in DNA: TGCGCCAGCAGCAACACCGGGACTAGCGGGACCGAGCAGTACTTC. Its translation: CASSNTGTSGTEQYF.

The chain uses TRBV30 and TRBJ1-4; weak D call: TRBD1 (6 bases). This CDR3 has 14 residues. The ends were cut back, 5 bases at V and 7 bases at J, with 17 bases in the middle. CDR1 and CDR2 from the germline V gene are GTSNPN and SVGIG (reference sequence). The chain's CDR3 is CAWGKQGFAEKLFF. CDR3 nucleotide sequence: TGTGCCTGGGGCAAACAGGGATTCGCTGAAAAACTGTTTTTT.

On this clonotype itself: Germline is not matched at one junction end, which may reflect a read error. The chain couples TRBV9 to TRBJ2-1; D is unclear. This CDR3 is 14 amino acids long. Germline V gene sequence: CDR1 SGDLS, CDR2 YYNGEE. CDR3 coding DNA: TGTGCCAGCAGCGGAACTCCTTCCTCCAATGAGCAGTTCTTC. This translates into CASSGTPSSNEQFF.